The 21 T cell receptor beta chains below were found in one sample sequenced in a study of post-analysis software for immune sequencing data. The study's findings and limits: Roughly five TRBV segments, including TRBV5-6, TRBV5-1 and TRBV20-1, were more frequent in patients than controls.

These receptors' targets are unknown. Built from TCR beta cDNA, the libraries had unique molecular identifiers in them. TCRdb reanalysed the PCR reads using MiXCR and keeps one entry per CDR3 protein. Among roughly 800,000 distinct CDR3 sequences listed, 25% to 30% were seen once. Sequenced material: blood. Receptors were obtained from a girl aged 10-17 years with multiple sclerosis.

This clonotype was seen only a few times. The CDR3 region is CASSYRWQVSSYEQYF. DNA for the CDR3: TGTGCCAGCAGTTACCGGTGGCAGGTGAGCTCCTACGAGCAGTACTTC. V usage is TRBV6-5 and J usage is TRBJ2-7, with unresolved D. V gave up 2 bases and J gave up 0 bases, with 14 bases separating them. This CDR3 contains 16 residues. Germline CDR1 MNHEY, CDR2 SVGAGI.

This clonotype came up a few times. The J gene is TRBJ2-7, the V gene TRBV5-1; 15 nucleotides align to TRBD2. With 0 bases clipped from V and 6 bases from J, the junction kept 7 bases outside the gene matches. Per germline, CDR1 SGHRS and CDR2 YFSETQ. The CDR3 totals 17 residues. The CDR3 DNA reads as TGCGCCAGCAGCTTGGGAAGGACTAGCGGGAGGGCTTCCGAGCAGTACTTC. Translated: CASSLGRTSGRASEQYF.

This clonotype was counted only a few times. The V and J genes are TRBV29-1 and TRBJ2-3, with TRBD2 matching over 11 bases. Germline V gene data show CDR1 as SQVTM and CDR2 as ANQGSEA. V lost 7 bases to trimming and J lost 6 bases; unmatched junction nucleotides: 6. The CDR3 length is 13 residues. In nucleotides, the CDR3 is TGCAGCGCCGCTAGCGGGGGGTCTGATACGCAGTATTTT. This translates into CSAASGGSDTQYF.

This clonotype has just a few counts. This chain connects TRBV29-1 to TRBJ1-3; 9 positions match TRBD1. Trimming took 7 bases from V and 0 from J; bases not matched to a gene: 1. The CDR3 is made up of 13 amino acids. Germline CDR1 and CDR2: SQVTM and ANQGSEA. The CDR3 DNA sequence: TGCAGCGCGGGACAGGGCTCTGGAAACACCATATATTTT. Translating it yields CSAGQGSGNTIYF.

This clonotype was seen only a few times. V is TRBV10-2 and J is TRBJ2-4; no firm D call. Trimming stripped 5 bases from V and 1 base from J, with 9 bases between. The CDR3 covers 14 residues. Germline loops: CDR1 WSHSY, CDR2 SAAADI. CDR3: CASSPQLAKNIQYF. The CDR3 nucleotides read TGCGCCAGCAGTCCCCAATTGGCCAAAAACATTCAGTACTTC.

This clonotype appeared many times. V gene TRBV27 combines with J gene TRBJ2-7, with D possibly matching TRBD1 (6 bases). The germline gives CDR1 MNHEY, CDR2 SMNVEV (reference sequence). The ends were cut back, 8 bases at V and 5 bases at J, with 16 bases in the middle. The length of the CDR3 is 13 residues. The CDR3 loop reads CASGGAVYNEQYF. In DNA, the CDR3 is TGTGCCAGCGGGGGCGCCGTCTACAACGAGCAGTACTTC.

This clonotype showed up just a few times. The chain is built from TRBV29-1 and TRBJ1-1; 7 bases match TRBD1. Germline values: CDR1 SQVTM, CDR2 ANQGSEA. The V segment lost 7 bases and the J segment 1 base; nucleotides outside the gene matches: 6. The CDR3 is 13 amino acids. This chain's CDR3 is CSAQTGPNTEAFF. DNA for the CDR3: TGCAGCGCTCAGACAGGGCCGAACACTGAAGCTTTCTTT.

The V gene is TRBV9, the J gene TRBJ2-1; D is possibly TRBD1 (5 bases). This CDR3 contains 14 residues. Germline V gene lookup returns CDR1 SGDLS and CDR2 YYNGEE. Trimming shortened V by 4 bases and J by 4 bases, and 12 bases separated the two germline ends. The CDR3 reads CASSRFDRYNEQFF. The CDR3 nucleotides are TGTGCCAGCAGCCGATTTGACAGATACAATGAGCAGTTCTTC.

This clonotype showed up just a few times. The chain employs TRBV11-2 and TRBJ1-1; TRBD1 agrees at 10 bases. This CDR3 spans 15 amino acids. Trimming removed 5 bases from V and 3 bases from J; junction bases left unmatched: 6. Germline V gives CDR1 SGHAT, CDR2 FQNNGV. CDR3 region: CASSPGQGVYTEAFF. The CDR3 nucleotides read TGTGCCAGCAGCCCAGGACAGGGGGTGTACACTGAAGCTTTCTTT.

The J gene is TRBJ2-5, the V gene TRBV29-1; D is possibly TRBD2 (7 bases). Germline assignment: CDR1 SQVTM and CDR2 ANQGSEA. The CDR3 loop spans 15 amino acids. The ends were cut back, 6 bases at V and 5 bases at J, with 22 bases in the middle. CDR3 loop: CSVAQGGGVVETQYF. The CDR3 coding sequence is TGCAGCGTCGCCCAGGGAGGGGGGGTGGTTGAGACCCAGTACTTC.

The rearrangement links TRBV11-2 to TRBJ2-5; 7 bases map to TRBD2. The J segment lost 0 bases and the V segment lost 5 bases, leaving 12 bases of the junction unmatched. The CDR3 extends over 17 amino acids. Germline V gene lookup returns CDR1 SGHAT and CDR2 FQNNGV. The CDR3 coding sequence is TGTGCCAGCAGCCGTGGACGAGCGGGGACGTACCAAGAGACCCAGTACTTC. It specifies CASSRGRAGTYQETQYF.

This clonotype showed up just a few times. This chain connects TRBV29-1 to TRBJ2-1; TRBD1 matches at 8 bases. Trimming at V came to 2 bases and at J to 8 bases, leaving 11 bases not matched to a gene. Germline CDR1 and CDR2: SQVTM and ANQGSEA. The CDR3 has 15 amino acids. CDR3 nucleotide sequence: TGCAGCGTTGAACAACAGGGGGACCGCCCCTATGAGCAGTTCTTC. Translating gives CSVEQQGDRPYEQFF.

This clonotype was counted between two and nine times. V and J are TRBV29-1 and TRBJ2-5, with 13 bases identical to TRBD2. Trimming took 4 bases from V and 11 from J; bases not matched to a gene: 10. The CDR3 length is 14 residues. Germline CDR1 is SQVTM and CDR2 is ANQGSEA. CDR3 protein: CSVGTSGRSHEQYF. The CDR3 nucleotides read TGCAGCGTTGGGACTAGCGGGAGATCGCATGAGCAGTACTTC.

V usage is TRBV6-1 and J usage is TRBJ1-5; no clear D gene. V lost 2 bases, J lost 4 bases, and 15 bases lay in between. This CDR3 comprises 16 residues. Germline assignment: CDR1 MNHNS and CDR2 SASEGT. The CDR3 region has the DNA TGTGCCAGCAGTGAAATTCGGCTGATAAGAAATCAGCCCCAGCATTTT. Amino acid sequence: CASSEIRLIRNQPQHF.

This clonotype was picked up a small number of times. V usage is TRBV9 and J usage is TRBJ1-1; D possibly corresponds to TRBD1 (5 bases). This CDR3 is built from 16 residues. V gave up 1 base and J gave up 4 bases, with 17 bases separating them. Per germline, CDR1 SGDLS and CDR2 YYNGEE. CDR3 sequence reads: CASSVSSERGSTEAFF. The CDR3 DNA reads TGTGCCAGCAGCGTATCCTCCGAACGGGGGAGCACTGAAGCTTTCTTT.

This chain links TRBV2 with TRBJ1-2; D gene unclear. In germline, CDR1 is SNHLY, CDR2 FYNNEI. V shed 4 bases and J shed 1 base, with 10 bases lying between them. CDR3 length equals 14 residues. The CDR3, as DNA: TGTGCCAGCAGTGCGGGATCATTTAACTATGGCTACACCTTC. Translating gives CASSAGSFNYGYTF.

A note on this clonotype: Being one base from a much bigger clone, this may be a read error. V usage is TRBV6-5 and J usage is TRBJ2-1; 10 bases are a match to TRBD2. The J call may be mistaken, given a closer DNA end match to TRBJ2-7. The germline V gene has CDR1 MNHEY and CDR2 SVGAGI. The CDR3 runs 15 residues. CDR3 bases: TGTGCCAGCAGTTACAGGTCTAGCGGGAGAAATGAGCAGTACTTC. Translated: CASSYRSSGRNEQYF.

This chain joins TRBV18 and TRBJ2-3; D gene ambiguous. The V gene's germline CDR1 is KGHSH and CDR2 LQKENI. Deletions cut 1 base from V and 1 base from J, with 6 bases between. CDR3 size: 14 residues. The CDR3 DNA reads as TGTGCCAGCTCACCACTCCCGCGCACAGATACGCAGTATTTT. Translation gives CASSPLPRTDTQYF.

The chain links TRBV20-1 to TRBJ1-6; a possible D gene is TRBD1 (5 bases). The CDR3 has 16 amino acids. V was trimmed by 0 bases and J by 7 bases, leaving 16 bases between them. Germline V gene sequence: CDR1 DFQATT, CDR2 SNEGSKA (reference sequence). DNA for the CDR3: TGCAGTGCTAGAGATGGAGGGGCAGGCCGGAATTCACCCCTCCACTTT. This translates into CSARDGGAGRNSPLHF.

J is TRBJ2-7 and V is TRBV4-3; D ambiguous. The length of the CDR3 is 14 residues. Per the germline V gene, CDR1 is LGHNA and CDR2 is YSLEER. V was cut by 4 bases and J by 7 bases, with 17 bases left in between. This CDR3 reads CASSPSGGVGEQYF. CDR3 in DNA: TGCGCCAGCAGCCCCTCGGGTGGGGTGGGGGAGCAGTACTTC.

CDR3 region: CASSFEDRAGEQFF. Written as DNA, the CDR3 is TGTGCCAGCAGCTTCGAAGACAGGGCCGGTGAGCAGTTCTTC. The chain carries TRBV27 and TRBJ2-1; 7 bases are shared with TRBD1. The CDR3 contains 14 residues. Germline assignment: CDR1 MNHEY and CDR2 SMNVEV (reference sequence). V was pared by 6 bases and J by 9 bases, with 11 bases of the junction left unmatched.